This TCR beta chain was sequenced during a study of T cells in Graves' hyperthyroidism and ophthalmopathy. Study-level results: In validation, the model predicted ophthalmopathy. These predictions came a median about 6.5 months before onset.

This clonotype was detected ten times or more. The antigen remains unidentified. Uncontrolled infection, other autoimmune disease, pregnancy and lactation each barred patients from inclusion. The PBMCs studied were ones that came from 8 to 10 ml fresh peripheral blood. TCR beta CDR3 region amplification was performed from RNA transcripts. TCR CDR3 underwent first-round RT-PCR with the HTBI primer set. TCRdb passed the multiplex PCR reads through MiXCR, listing each CDR3 protein once. The sample records hundreds of thousands of distinct CDR3 sequences, approximately 15% being singletons. This CDR3 contains 16 residues. V lost 2 bases, J lost 1 base, and 5 bases stayed unmatched. Germline CDR1 reads SGHAT; CDR2 reads FQNNGV.

The receptor was isolated from a woman between 18 and 30 years old with Graves' hyperthyroidism. The specimen was blood. This chain connects TRBV11-2 to TRBJ2-5; 9 bases map to TRBD1. DNA of the CDR3: TGTGCCAGCAGCTTATTGGGACAGGGCCTCCAAGAGACCCAGTACTTC. Its protein is CASSLLGQGLQETQYF.